What follows are 24 T cell receptor beta chains derived from one specimen sequenced in a study of T cell repertoires in cytomegalovirus infection. Their antigens are not known. TCRdb ran MiXCR on the reads and lists one entry per CDR3 protein. The sample contains about 900,000 distinct CDR3 sequences, 30% to 40% of which appear only once. Here the sequenced sample was cultured CD8+ T cells from PBMCs, taken from culture after CMV antigen stimulation. These receptor sequences come from a human donor in good health (CMV status not recorded). Some clones in this sample may be carry-over from other donors' samples.

The chain carries TRBV12-5 and TRBJ1-2; D is ambiguous. CDR1 and CDR2 from the germline V gene are LGHNT and FRNRAP. Trimming took off 3 bases at V and 5 bases at J, with 19 bases between the two ends. The CDR3 is 16 amino acids. For the CDR3, the DNA is TGTGCTAGTGGTTTATCCCCAATGGGAAGCGATTATGGCTACACCTTC. Protein product: CASGLSPMGSDYGYTF.

Notes on this clonotype: A read error may produce the germline difference seen at one junction end. The chain recombines TRBV2 with TRBJ2-5; TRBD2 might be the D (5 bases). There are 13 residues in the CDR3. Looked up from germline, CDR1 is SNHLY and CDR2 is FYNNEI. The CDR3 DNA follows: TGTGCCAGCGTAGGGCTGGAAAGAGACCCGAGGGACTTC. Translated, it gives CASVGLERDPRDF.

The chain joins TRBV6-5 to TRBJ1-2; D not certain. Between the trimmed V and J ends, which lost 10 bases and 7 bases, there was a span of 16 bases. CDR3 length: 12 amino acids. CDR1 MNHEY and CDR2 SVGAGI come from the germline V gene. Written as DNA, the CDR3 is TGTGCCACAGGTGGTCTGACGGGTGGCTACACCTTC. It is translated as CATGGLTGGYTF.

This clonotype was recorded a few times. The chain is built from TRBV7-6 and TRBJ2-6, with 7 bases lining up with TRBD1. Germline CDR1 SGHVS, CDR2 FNYEAQ. J lost 1 base, V lost 6 bases, and 9 bases had no gene match. This CDR3 has 17 residues. In DNA, the CDR3 is TGTGCCAGCAGTCCCTTTCAACAGGGGTCTGGGGCCAACGTCCTGACTTTC. It specifies CASSPFQQGSGANVLTF.

This clonotype was seen just once. The chain joins TRBV24-1 to TRBJ2-5; D may be TRBD2 (5 bases). V dropped 10 bases and J dropped 4 bases, with 15 bases sitting between them. Germline loops: CDR1 KGHDR, CDR2 SFDVKD. The length of the CDR3 is 13 residues. CDR3 sequence reads: CATSTGYRETQYF. CDR3 sequence (DNA): TGTGCCACGTCAACGGGGTACCGAGAGACCCAGTACTTC.

V gene TRBV29-1 combines with J gene TRBJ2-1, with D perhaps assigned TRBD1 or TRBD2 (5 bases each). V was clipped by 1 base and J by 6 bases, with 10 bases between them. This CDR3 contains 13 residues. Germline assignment: CDR1 SQVTM and CDR2 ANQGSEA. The CDR3, as DNA: TGCAGCGTTGAAGTTGAGGGGCCCAATGAGCAGTTCTTC. Its protein product is CSVEVEGPNEQFF.

This clonotype was seen a handful of times. The CDR3 sequence: CASSYGGGGDTQYF. CDR3 bases: TGTGCCAGCAGTTACGGGGGAGGTGGAGATACGCAGTATTTT. The chain employs TRBV6-8 and TRBJ2-3; TRBD2 might be the D (6 bases). CDR3 size: 14 residues. The germline CDR1 and CDR2 sequences are MNHGY and SAAAGT. The germline V and J ends were trimmed by 2 bases and 5 bases, with 11 bases remaining between them.

There are a few counts of this clonotype. The chain links TRBV2 to TRBJ2-3; 8 bases map to TRBD1. This CDR3 contains 15 residues. J lost 4 bases, V lost 6 bases, and 9 bases had no gene match. CDR1 and CDR2 from the germline V gene are SNHLY and FYNNEI. CDR3 protein: CASRVGQGGPDTQYF. The CDR3 bases are TGTGCCAGCAGGGTCGGACAGGGAGGTCCAGATACGCAGTATTTT.

This rearrangement joins TRBV5-5 to TRBJ2-1; no clear D. CDR1 SGHKS and CDR2 YYEKEE come from the germline V gene (reference sequence). The CDR3 has 12 residues. The V end lost 4 bases, the J end lost 8 bases, and 10 bases lay between the germline ends. Here the CDR3 reads CASSKAPHEQFF. The CDR3 nucleotides are TGTGCCAGCAGCAAGGCTCCCCATGAGCAGTTCTTC.

The chain uses TRBV19 and TRBJ1-2, with D uncertain. Deletions cut 0 bases from V and 4 bases from J, with 12 bases between. Germline V gene data show CDR1 as LNHDA and CDR2 as SQIVND (reference sequence). The CDR3 spans 15 residues. CDR3 region: CASSIDASPGYGYTF. Written as DNA, the CDR3 is TGTGCCAGTAGTATAGACGCAAGCCCCGGCTATGGCTACACCTTC.

This chain links TRBV27 with TRBJ1-2, with D perhaps matching TRBD1 (5 bases). V was clipped by 7 bases and J by 3 bases, with 12 bases between them. Germline values: CDR1 MNHEY, CDR2 SMNVEV (reference sequence). The CDR3 sequence is 13 residues long. For the CDR3, the DNA is TGTGCCAGCATTGGGGACGGGGACTATGGCTACACCTTC. This codes for CASIGDGDYGYTF.

A few counts support this clonotype. The rearrangement links TRBV6-2 or TRBV6-3 to TRBJ2-3, with no clear D. CDR3 length: 15 amino acids. Germline loops: CDR1 MNHEY, CDR2 SVGEGT. Trimming took off 4 bases at V and 4 bases at J, with 15 bases between the two ends. The CDR3 coding sequence is TGTGCCAGCAGTTTACAGCAAGATCCCCCAGATACGCAGTATTTT. This sequence encodes CASSLQQDPPDTQYF.

V usage is TRBV27 and J usage is TRBJ1-2, with D tentatively TRBD1 (6 bases). This CDR3 has 15 residues. Per the germline V gene, CDR1 is MNHEY and CDR2 is SMNVEV (reference sequence). Trimming stripped 2 bases from V and 3 bases from J, with 13 bases between. The CDR3 loop is CASSLRVQGHYGYTF. The CDR3 nucleotides are TGTGCCAGCAGTTTAAGAGTACAGGGCCACTATGGCTACACCTTC.

The rearrangement joins TRBV13 to TRBJ1-2, with 8 bases identical to TRBD1. Germline V gene data show CDR1 as PRHDT and CDR2 as FYEKMQ (reference sequence). CDR3 length equals 16 residues. V gave up 5 bases and J gave up 4 bases; unmatched junction bases: 12. The CDR3: CASSQGRDRRLYGYTF. CDR3 nucleotides: TGTGCCAGCAGCCAAGGGAGGGACAGGAGACTCTATGGCTACACCTTC.

The table lists this clonotype with a few counts. J is TRBJ2-5 and V is TRBV12-5; D gene ambiguous. V lost 2 bases to trimming and J lost 1 base, with 8 bases between them. Germline loops: CDR1 LGHNT, CDR2 FRNRAP. The CDR3 runs 14 residues. In DNA form, the CDR3 reads TGTGCTAGTGGTTTGCCACGGATCCAAGAGACCCAGTACTTC. This gives the protein CASGLPRIQETQYF.

V is TRBV5-8 and J is TRBJ2-2, with D possibly being TRBD2 (6 bases). CDR3 length equals 14 residues. Trimming shortened V by 4 bases and J by 3 bases, and 10 bases separated the two germline ends. Looked up from germline, CDR1 is SGHTS and CDR2 is YDEGEE. The CDR3 nucleotides are TGTGCCAGCAGCCCGGACTATTACACCGGGGAGCTGTTTTTT. As protein: CASSPDYYTGELFF.

The rearrangement joins TRBV2 to TRBJ2-1; D gene ambiguous. V was shortened by 0 bases and J by 7 bases, with 10 bases between the two germline ends. In germline, CDR1 is SNHLY, CDR2 FYNNEI. The CDR3 extends over 14 amino acids. In nucleotides, the CDR3 is TGTGCCAGCAGTGAAGCGGGATGGGATAATGAGCAGTTCTTC. As protein: CASSEAGWDNEQFF.

The chain recombines TRBV19 with TRBJ2-7, with TRBD2 as a possible D gene (6 bases). Between the trimmed V and J ends, which lost 11 bases and 3 bases, there was a span of 17 bases. Germline values: CDR1 LNHDA, CDR2 SQIVND (reference sequence). The CDR3 has 13 amino acids. The CDR3 DNA sequence: TGTGCCGCGGAGGGACCACCCTTCTACGAGCAGTACTTC. Residues: CAAEGPPFYEQYF.

V and J are TRBV5-4 and TRBJ1-6; possible D gene TRBD1, 6 bases. Germline lookup yields CDR1 SGHNT and CDR2 YYREEE (reference sequence). This CDR3 is built from 14 residues. V dropped 4 bases and J dropped 7 bases, with 12 bases sitting between them. The DNA for the CDR3 is TGTGCCAGCAGCGCCGGGACACACAATTCACCCCTCCACTTT. This sequence encodes CASSAGTHNSPLHF.

This clonotype was seen a few times. The V and J genes are TRBV7-6 and TRBJ1-1; D might be TRBD1 (5 bases). The ends were cut back, 0 bases at V and 6 bases at J, with 14 bases in the middle. The germline CDR1 and CDR2 sequences are SGHVS and FNYEAQ. The CDR3 length is 15 residues. The CDR3 region has the DNA TGTGCCAGCAGCTTAGCGCAGGGATTTCTTTCTGAAGCTTTCTTT. Translated, it gives CASSLAQGFLSEAFF.

This clonotype occurred a few times. The chain uses TRBV7-9 and TRBJ1-1, with D perhaps matching TRBD1 (5 bases). This CDR3 spans 14 amino acids. Per germline, CDR1 SEHNR and CDR2 FQNEAQ (reference sequence). V was pared by 1 base and J by 3 bases, with 9 bases between. This CDR3 is CASSLGGWDTEAFF. The CDR3 region has the DNA TGTGCCAGCAGCTTAGGGGGGTGGGACACTGAAGCTTTCTTT. The whole variable domain, remainder taken from reference TRBV7-9 and TRBJ1-1, is DTGVSQNPRHKITKRGQNVTFRCDPISEHNRLYWYRQTLGQGPEFLTYFQNEAQLEKSRLLSDRFSAERPKGSFSTLEIQRTEQGDSAMYLCASSLGGWDTEAFFGQGTRLTVV.

This clonotype has more than one count but fewer than ten. The genes are TRBV27 and TRBJ1-5; TRBD1 matches 8 bases. Germline V lookup: CDR1 MNHEY, CDR2 SMNVEV (reference sequence). CDR3 length: 16 amino acids. J lost 6 bases, V lost 7 bases, and 14 bases had no gene match. The CDR3 DNA is TGTGCCAGCATGGGCAGGGGGCCCTCCGGGGGTCAGCCCCAGCATTTT. Translation gives CASMGRGPSGGQPQHF.

The gene calls are TRBV12-3 or TRBV12-4 and TRBJ1-3; no firm D call. The CDR3 totals 17 residues. The ends were cut back, 8 bases at V and 0 bases at J, with 20 bases in the middle. CDR3 coding DNA: TGTGCCAGCGGCCCAATCATCGGAGGATTCTCTGGAAACACCATATATTTT. This gives the protein CASGPIIGGFSGNTIYF.

The chain employs TRBV2 and TRBJ2-1, with D possibly matching TRBD2 (5 bases). Germline CDR1 and CDR2: SNHLY and FYNNEI. Trimming left V 0 bases short and J 8 bases short, with 11 bases between. CDR3 length equals 14 residues. The DNA of the CDR3 is TGTGCCAGCAGTGAAGCCCTAGCACGCGATGAGCAGTTCTTC. It codes for CASSEALARDEQFF.